These 20 T cell receptor beta chains share one sample of origin, sequenced in a study of shared clonotypes between healthy human individuals. Using immunoSEQ multiplex PCR, the repertoire was profiled, and TCRdb retains in-frame clones only, with some absent. This table has about 2.3 million clones, around 93% appearing once. The source material was naive CD4+ T cells from PBMCs. Subset denoted: CD45RA+ positively selected. These TCRs come from a young man in good health. Some clones in this sample may be carry-over from other donors' samples.

The chain is built from TRBV6-1 and TRBJ2-2; D might be TRBD1 (6 bases). V lost 4 bases, J lost 2 bases, and 14 bases lay in between. CDR1 and CDR2 from the germline V gene are MNHNS and SASEGT. The CDR3 consists of 16 residues. The CDR3 region has the DNA TGTGCCAGCAGTGGGGCCGGGACACGTAACACCGGGGAGCTGTTTTTT. Translation: CASSGAGTRNTGELFF.

The chain joins TRBV7-7 to TRBJ2-5; TRBD2 aligns across 11 bases. Germline lookup yields CDR1 SSHAT and CDR2 FNYEAQ (reference sequence). The CDR3 runs to 15 residues. Losses at the gene ends were 6 bases for V and 2 bases for J; bases not matched to a gene: 5. CDR3 nucleotide sequence: TGTGCCAGCAGTCTAGCGGGAGGAGGGCAAGAGACCCAGTACTTC. Amino acid sequence: CASSLAGGGQETQYF.

This chain joins TRBV30 and TRBJ2-7; D not certain. This CDR3 comprises 10 residues. Trimming shortened V by 3 bases and J by 6 bases, and 6 bases separated the two germline ends. The V gene's germline CDR1 is GTSNPN and CDR2 SVGIG (reference sequence). The CDR3 sequence: CAWRGTEQYF. As DNA, the CDR3 is TGTGCCTGGAGGGGTACCGAGCAGTACTTC.

In this sample, this clone turned up a few times. The CDR3 here is CASSIDSPRGGYTF. The CDR3 DNA sequence: TGTGCCAGTAGTATTGACAGCCCGCGAGGGGGCTACACCTTC. This chain connects TRBV19 to TRBJ1-2; D is possibly TRBD1 (5 bases). CDR3 length equals 14 residues. From germline, CDR1 is LNHDA and CDR2 SQIVND (reference sequence). V was cut by 3 bases and J by 8 bases, with 16 bases left in between.

V gene TRBV5-4 combines with J gene TRBJ1-1, with D hard to call. Germline CDR1 and CDR2: SGHNT and YYREEE (reference sequence). The CDR3 extends over 14 amino acids. Trimming shortened V by 4 bases and J by 1 base, and 11 bases separated the two germline ends. CDR3 DNA sequence: TGTGCCAGCAGCCCCCTGATAGAGAACACTGAAGCTTTCTTT. Protein sequence: CASSPLIENTEAFF.

This clone was counted once. This chain's CDR3 is CASSPQPPGAPNEQFF. CDR3 nucleotide sequence: TGTGCCAGCTCACCCCAGCCCCCGGGAGCTCCCAATGAGCAGTTCTTC. V usage is TRBV18 and J usage is TRBJ2-1, with TRBD2 as a possible D gene (6 bases). The CDR3 contains 16 residues. Germline V gene data show CDR1 as KGHSH and CDR2 as LQKENI. V was trimmed by 3 bases and J by 6 bases, leaving 18 bases between them.

The chain has TRBV4-1 and TRBJ1-4; a possible D gene is TRBD1 (5 bases). The germline V gene has CDR1 MGHRA and CDR2 YSYEKL. The CDR3 is 14 amino acids. V was pared by 3 bases and J by 7 bases, with 12 bases between. CDR3 in amino acids: CASSHGGDVEKLFF. The CDR3 DNA follows: TGCGCCAGCAGCCACGGGGGGGACGTTGAAAAACTGTTTTTT.

The chain joins TRBV29-1 to TRBJ2-3; D perhaps matches TRBD2 (5 bases). The CDR3 sequence is 13 residues long. The V and J ends lost 4 bases and 3 bases respectively, with 11 bases between them. Per germline, CDR1 SQVTM and CDR2 ANQGSEA. The chain's CDR3 is CSVGGPITDTQYF. In DNA form, the CDR3 reads TGCAGCGTTGGAGGGCCTATAACAGATACGCAGTATTTT.

The rearrangement links TRBV9 to TRBJ2-2; 7 nucleotides agree with TRBD1. The ends lost 4 bases at V and 7 bases at J; junction bases unmatched: 16. The CDR3 totals 17 residues. CDR1 is SGDLS and CDR2 is YYNGEE in the germline V gene. The CDR3 region has the DNA TGTGCCAGCAGCCCTCGTCAGACAGGGCCTTATCACGGGGAGCTGTTTTTT. It codes for CASSPRQTGPYHGELFF.

This sequence joins TRBV28 and TRBJ1-5; D gene ambiguous. Germline V gene sequence: CDR1 MDHEN, CDR2 SYDVKM. The CDR3 is 13 residues long. With 7 bases removed from V and 5 bases from J, the gap between germline ends came to 12 bases. The CDR3 protein is CASIGRNHQPQHF. CDR3 nucleotides: TGTGCCAGCATCGGCCGAAACCATCAGCCCCAGCATTTT.

This chain connects TRBV18 to TRBJ2-2; D may be TRBD1 (6 bases). The CDR3 contains 14 residues. Germline CDR1 and CDR2: KGHSH and LQKENI. V was trimmed by 5 bases and J by 2 bases, leaving 9 bases between them. DNA of the CDR3: TGTGCCAGCTCAACAGGGCACAACACCGGGGAGCTGTTTTTT. Translated: CASSTGHNTGELFF.

The chain employs TRBV5-1 and TRBJ1-1, with 9 bases identical to TRBD1. Germline CDR1 SGHRS, CDR2 YFSETQ. The CDR3 covers 15 residues. The ends lost 0 bases at V and 11 bases at J; junction bases unmatched: 11. The CDR3 DNA is TGCGCCAGCAGCTTGGAGGACAGGGGAATCGGTAGGGCTTTCTTT. It is translated as CASSLEDRGIGRAFF.

The chain couples TRBV18 to TRBJ2-1, with 8 bases fitting TRBD2. The germline V gene has CDR1 KGHSH and CDR2 LQKENI. The CDR3 covers 16 residues. After removal of 5 bases from V and 1 base from J, the junction contained 7 bases not matched to a gene. The CDR3 DNA sequence: TGTGCCAGCTCAACCCCGAGCGGGGGATCCTACAATGAGCAGTTCTTC. Translation gives CASSTPSGGSYNEQFF.

The V gene is TRBV5-1, the J gene TRBJ2-7, with 11 positions matching TRBD1. Germline V gene lookup returns CDR1 SGHRS and CDR2 YFSETQ. V lost 5 bases to trimming and J lost 5 bases; unmatched junction nucleotides: 6. The CDR3 is 14 amino acids. CDR3 nucleotides: TGCGCCAGCAGGAACCGGGACAGGGGGGACGAGCAGTACTTC. It is translated as CASRNRDRGDEQYF.

The V call is TRBV2, the J call TRBJ1-5; a possible D gene is TRBD1 (6 bases). V was cut by 7 bases and J by 1 base, with 11 bases left in between. CDR3 length equals 14 residues. Germline V gene data show CDR1 as SNHLY and CDR2 as FYNNEI. Here the CDR3 DNA reads TGTGCCAGCACGGGGGGCGTGAGCAATCAGCCCCAGCATTTT. It is translated as CASTGGVSNQPQHF.

This rearrangement joins TRBV18 to TRBJ2-5; the D call may be TRBD1 or TRBD2 (7 bases each). Between the trimmed V and J ends, which lost 4 bases and 5 bases, there was a span of 23 bases. The CDR3 extends over 17 amino acids. Germline CDR1 and CDR2: KGHSH and LQKENI. The CDR3 DNA reads as TGTGCCAGCTCACGATTCCCAGGGGGGGAGAAGGAGGAGACCCAGTACTTC. This encodes CASSRFPGGEKEETQYF.

V is TRBV5-1 and J is TRBJ2-4; 9 nucleotides align to TRBD2. Per the germline V gene, CDR1 is SGHRS and CDR2 is YFSETQ. V was clipped by 4 bases and J by 0 bases; unmatched bases: 5. The CDR3 runs to 16 residues. CDR3 sequence: CASSPGLALAKNIQYF. The CDR3 DNA sequence: TGCGCCAGCAGCCCCGGACTAGCGCTAGCCAAAAACATTCAGTACTTC.

This chain joins TRBV4-2 and TRBJ2-7; D unclear. V lost 1 base to trimming and J lost 0 bases, with 10 bases between them. The CDR3 has 15 residues. Germline CDR1 and CDR2: LGHNA and YNFKEQ. The CDR3 nucleotides are TGTGCCAGCAGCCAAGGTCTTGCTCGCTCCTACGAGCAGTACTTC. This codes for CASSQGLARSYEQYF.

This chain uses TRBV19 with TRBJ2-1; 14 nucleotides agree with TRBD2. The CDR3 is 19 residues long. The germline V gene has CDR1 LNHDA and CDR2 SQIVND (reference sequence). V was pared by 5 bases and J by 0 bases, with 9 bases of the junction left unmatched. The DNA for the CDR3 is TGTGCCAGTAGTGTAGCCCGGGGGACTAGCGGGAGCTCCTACAATGAGCAGTTCTTC. Translated, it gives CASSVARGTSGSSYNEQFF.

This clone was detected only once. The chain combines TRBV6-1 with TRBJ1-2; D is unresolved. V was trimmed by 6 bases and J by 5 bases, leaving 10 bases between them. The CDR3 totals 12 residues. Germline V gene data show CDR1 as MNHNS and CDR2 as SASEGT. The CDR3 sequence: CASSQDGYGYTF. In nucleotides, the CDR3 is TGTGCCAGCAGCCAGGACGGATATGGCTACACCTTC.